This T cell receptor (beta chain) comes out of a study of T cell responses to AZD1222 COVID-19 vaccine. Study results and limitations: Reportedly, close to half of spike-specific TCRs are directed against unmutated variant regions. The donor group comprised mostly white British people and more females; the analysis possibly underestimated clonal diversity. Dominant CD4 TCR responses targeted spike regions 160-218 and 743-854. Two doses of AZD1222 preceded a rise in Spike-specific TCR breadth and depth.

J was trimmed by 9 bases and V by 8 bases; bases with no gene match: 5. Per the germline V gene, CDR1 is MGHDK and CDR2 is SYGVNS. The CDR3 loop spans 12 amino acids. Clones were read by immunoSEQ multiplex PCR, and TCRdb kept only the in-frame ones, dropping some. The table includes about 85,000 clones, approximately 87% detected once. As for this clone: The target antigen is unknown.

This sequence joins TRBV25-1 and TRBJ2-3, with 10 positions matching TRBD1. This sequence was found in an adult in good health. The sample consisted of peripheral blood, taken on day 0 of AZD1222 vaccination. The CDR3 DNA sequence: TGTGCCAGCGGGTGGGGACAGGGGACGCAGTATTTT. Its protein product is CASGWGQGTQYF. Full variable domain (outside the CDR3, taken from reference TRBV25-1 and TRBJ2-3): EADIYQTPRYLVIGTGKKITLECSQTMGHDKMYWYQQDPGMELHLIHYSYGVNSTEKGDLSSESTVSRIRTEHFPLTLESARPSHTSQYLCASGWGQGTQYFGPGTRLTVL.